This T cell receptor (beta chain) was recovered during a study of cytomegalovirus exposure and HLA in healthy donors. When sampled, the donors appeared nominally healthy, though they likely had unrecorded immune exposures. This clone is a singleton in its sample. Its cognate antigen is unknown. Amplification used 60 Vbeta primers and 13 Jbeta primers. Sequencing was performed with immunoSEQ multiplex PCR; in TCRdb, only in-frame clones are kept and a portion is missing. The repertoire holds around 61,000 clones, with roughly 90% as singletons. Broader study findings: In vitro, three CMV-associated chains proved specific for CMV antigens.

The sequence was obtained from a man aged 30-40 years in good health and CMV-seropositive. Source material: PBMCs.

The CDR3 spells CASSPFDSGVSTGELFF. The CDR3 coding sequence is TGTGCCAGCAGCCCTTTTGATAGCGGGGTGAGCACCGGGGAGCTGTTTTTT. The V and J genes are TRBV9 and TRBJ2-2, with 8 bases identical to TRBD2. Per the germline V gene, CDR1 is SGDLS and CDR2 is YYNGEE. The CDR3 has 17 residues. After removal of 4 bases from V and 4 bases from J, the junction contained 12 bases not matched to a gene.